This T cell receptor (beta chain) was identified in a study of spatial heterogeneity in lung cancer. This clonotype has a count of ten or more. Time point specified: sample taken at primary tumor resection. The donor population consisted of more than 55 patients with untreated, early-stage non-small cell lung cancer. Sequencing of whole RNA from tumor, nontumor lung or frozen PBMC involved no sorting. Germline CDR1 reads LNHDA; CDR2 reads SQIVND (reference sequence). The V and J ends lost 4 bases and 0 bases respectively, with 18 bases between them. The CDR3 loop spans 17 amino acids. TCRdb used MiXCR to reprocess the 5' RACE reads, holding one entry per CDR3 protein. The table includes approximately 39,000 distinct CDR3 sequences, roughly 7.2% detected once.

The clonotype was recovered from a female donor with early-stage non-small cell lung cancer. The chain is built from TRBV19 and TRBJ1-2, with D uncertain. Sequencing used PBMCs, obtained at surgery. The chain's CDR3 is CASSNPSGGGTNYGYTF. The CDR3, as DNA: TGTGCCAGTAGTAATCCCTCCGGAGGAGGTACTAACTATGGCTACACCTTC.